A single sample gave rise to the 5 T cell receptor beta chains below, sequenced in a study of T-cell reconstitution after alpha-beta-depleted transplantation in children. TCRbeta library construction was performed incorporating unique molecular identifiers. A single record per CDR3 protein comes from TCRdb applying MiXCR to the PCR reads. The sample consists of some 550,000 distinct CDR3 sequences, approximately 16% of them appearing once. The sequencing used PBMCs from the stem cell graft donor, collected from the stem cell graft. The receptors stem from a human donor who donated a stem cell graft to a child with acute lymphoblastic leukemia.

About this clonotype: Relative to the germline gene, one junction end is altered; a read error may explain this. The CDR3 nucleotides read TGTTCCAGCAGCTCGCCCGAGACAGGGAATTGGAGAGAGCAGTACTTC. It specifies CSSSSPETGNWREQYF. This sequence joins TRBV7-8 and TRBJ2-7; TRBD1 agrees at 7 bases. CDR1 and CDR2 from the germline V gene are SGHVS and FQNEAQ. This CDR3 spans 16 amino acids.

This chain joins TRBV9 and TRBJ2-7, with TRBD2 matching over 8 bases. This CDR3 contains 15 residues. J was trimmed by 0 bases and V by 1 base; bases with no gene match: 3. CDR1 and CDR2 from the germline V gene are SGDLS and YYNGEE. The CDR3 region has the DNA TGTGCCAGCAGCGTATTAGCGGGGAACTCCTACGAGCAGTACTTC. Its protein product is CASSVLAGNSYEQYF. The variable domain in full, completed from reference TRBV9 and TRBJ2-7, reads DSGVTQTPKHLITATGQRVTLRCSPRSGDLSVYWYQQSLDQGLQFLIQYYNGEERAKGNILERFSAQQFPDLHSELNLSSLELGDSALYFCASSVLAGNSYEQYFGPGTRLTVT.

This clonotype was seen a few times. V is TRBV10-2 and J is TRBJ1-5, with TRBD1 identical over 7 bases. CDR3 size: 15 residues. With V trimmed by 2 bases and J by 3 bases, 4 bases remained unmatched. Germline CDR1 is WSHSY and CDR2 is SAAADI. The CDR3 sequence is CASSEPGGVNQPQHF. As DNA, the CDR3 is TGCGCCAGCAGTGAGCCAGGGGGAGTCAATCAGCCCCAGCATTTT.

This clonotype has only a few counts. CDR3 nucleotide sequence: TGTGCCACCAGTGAGTCTGTACGGAAGGGATCGGAAGAGACCCAGTACTTC. As protein: CATSESVRKGSEETQYF. The V and J genes are TRBV24-1 and TRBJ2-5; D call uncertain. The CDR3 has 17 amino acids. Per the germline V gene, CDR1 is KGHDR and CDR2 is SFDVKD. Trimming pared 4 bases from V and 3 bases from J, leaving 20 bases between.

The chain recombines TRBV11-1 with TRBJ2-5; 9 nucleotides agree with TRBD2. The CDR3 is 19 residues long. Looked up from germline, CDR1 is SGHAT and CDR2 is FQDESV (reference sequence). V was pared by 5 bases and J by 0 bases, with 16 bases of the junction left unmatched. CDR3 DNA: TGTGCCAGCAGCAAGACAGGGTCGCTAGCGGGGACCTACCAAGAGACCCAGTACTTC. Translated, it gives CASSKTGSLAGTYQETQYF.